The T cell receptor (beta chain) under discussion was sequenced for a study of T cells after yellow fever vaccination. Study in general: Those fractions that held only low numbers of cells were prepared using the SMART-Seq v4 Ultra Low Input RNA kit.

General study findings and limits: Most clones from primary vaccination resurfaced after the booster (under 97% CD4, approximately 88% CD8).

The CDR3 runs to 14 residues. The ends lost 5 bases at V and 2 bases at J; junction bases unmatched: 5. Per germline, CDR1 SNHLY and CDR2 FYNNEI. Template switching with 5'RACE generated the TCR cDNA and added a universal primer site and UMIs. MiXCR, applied by TCRdb to the 5' RACE reads, yields one record per CDR3 protein. The sample shows some 340,000 distinct CDR3 sequences, approximately 12% of them seen only once. As to this clonotype: Its target is unknown.

The rearrangement joins TRBV2 to TRBJ2-5, with TRBD1 matching 7 bases. The sequences come from CD4+ T cells sorted from PBMCs, collected 45 days after the yellow fever booster vaccination. The TCR sequence derives from a man between 18 and 35 years old who received the YFV17D yellow fever vaccine. In nucleotides, the CDR3 is TGTGCCAGCAGTACAAGGACAGGACAAGAGACCCAGTACTTC. This codes for CASSTRTGQETQYF.